Below are 8 T cell receptor beta chains sequenced from a single sample in a study of OX40 agonist ivuxolimab in advanced cancers. Assay used: immunoSEQ multiplex PCR; TCRdb lists only in-frame clones, some missing. Among 75,000 to 100,000 clones listed, more than 85% were seen once. Here the sequenced sample was CD4+ or CD8+ T cells sorted from blood, taken in a trial of the OX40 agonist ivuxolimab. These receptors were collected from an adult with an advanced solid tumor such as melanoma, head and neck, liver or kidney cancer.

The genes are TRBV5-6 and TRBJ2-3; possibly TRBD2 for D (5 bases). Germline V gene sequence: CDR1 SGHDT, CDR2 YYEEEE. The germline V and J ends were trimmed by 2 bases and 0 bases, with 10 bases remaining between them. This CDR3 has 15 residues. For the CDR3, the DNA is TGTGCCAGCAGCTTATTCCTAGCTAGCACAGATACGCAGTATTTT. Its translation is CASSLFLASTDTQYF.

CDR3 nucleotide sequence: TGTGCCAGCAGCGTGGGGGGGTATAACACCGGGGAGCTGTTTTTT. It encodes CASSVGGYNTGELFF. This rearrangement joins TRBV9 to TRBJ2-2; 7 bases are shared with TRBD2. The CDR3 runs to 15 residues. V gave up 2 bases and J gave up 2 bases; unmatched junction bases: 3. Germline CDR1 is SGDLS and CDR2 is YYNGEE.

The chain joins TRBV29-1 to TRBJ1-1; D is unclear. The CDR3 is 11 residues long. Trimming stripped 7 bases from V and 5 bases from J, with 11 bases between. The germline CDR1 and CDR2 sequences are SQVTM and ANQGSEA. The CDR3 is CSATDGTEAFF. As DNA, the CDR3 is TGCAGCGCCACTGATGGGACTGAAGCTTTCTTT.

The chain joins TRBV4-2 to TRBJ2-1, with TRBD2 matching 9 bases. V lost 5 bases to trimming and J lost 3 bases; unmatched junction nucleotides: 8. The germline V gene encodes CDR1 LGHNA and CDR2 YNFKEQ. The length of the CDR3 is 16 residues. The CDR3 DNA reads as TGTGCCAGCAGCTTGGTCCTACTAGCGGGCTACAATGAGCAGTTCTTC. It is translated as CASSLVLLAGYNEQFF.

The rearrangement uses TRBV11-2 and TRBJ1-5; perhaps TRBD1 as D (5 bases). CDR1 is SGHAT and CDR2 is FQNNGV in the germline V gene. The V end lost 3 bases, the J end lost 7 bases, and 13 bases lay between the germline ends. The CDR3 spans 14 residues. The CDR3 DNA reads TGTGCCAGCAGCTTCGGGGCAGGGTCCCAGCCCCAGCATTTT. Translating gives CASSFGAGSQPQHF.

The chain is built from TRBV9 and TRBJ2-2; D is undetermined. Trimming removed 4 bases at V and 3 bases at J, with 10 bases between. The CDR3 consists of 14 residues. Germline loops: CDR1 SGDLS, CDR2 YYNGEE. CDR3 amino acids: CASSPDIDTGELFF. DNA for the CDR3: TGTGCCAGCAGCCCCGACATAGACACCGGGGAGCTGTTTTTT.

The chain links TRBV27 to TRBJ2-1, with 13 bases aligning to TRBD2. The CDR3 length is 14 residues. Trimming removed 9 bases from V and 6 bases from J; junction bases left unmatched: 5. Germline values: CDR1 MNHEY, CDR2 SMNVEV (reference sequence). The CDR3 region has the DNA TGTGCCAGTCGGACTAGCGGGAGTTTCAATGAGCAGTTCTTC. Translation gives CASRTSGSFNEQFF.

The chain combines TRBV14 with TRBJ1-4; 9 nucleotides agree with TRBD1. This CDR3 contains 17 residues. Germline CDR1 reads SGHDN; CDR2 reads FVKESK. Losses at the gene ends were 4 bases for V and 5 bases for J; bases not matched to a gene: 11. The CDR3 DNA reads as TGTGCCAGCAGCCCTAAATTACTGACAGGGGGGAATGAAAAACTGTTTTTT. Its protein is CASSPKLLTGGNEKLFF.